This is a list of T cell receptor beta chains from one sample in a study of blood T cell repertoires in COVID-19. Here immunoSEQ multiplex PCR was the method, and the copy in TCRdb shows in-frame clones only, minus some. The table includes 93,000 or so clones, approximately 87% detected once. Specimen: peripheral blood. The source is a human donor in a cohort sampled during active or convalescent COVID-19. Each CDR3 is given with its conserved first and last residue. A D gene is named only where the DNA matches it firmly. Some rows have no size entry. The others give once, few or many, or a class for an expanded clone.

D gene,clone size,V gene,J gene,CDR3 protein,CDR3 DNA
NA,NA,TRBV18,TRBJ1-2,CASSPSGGANYGYTF,TGTGCCAGCTCACCGTCCGGGGGTGCCAACTATGGCTACACCTTC
TRBD1,NA,TRBV7-9,TRBJ2-5,CASSHTGGQETQYF,TGTGCCAGCAGCCATACAGGGGGTCAAGAGACCCAGTACTTC
NA,once,TRBV27,TRBJ1-5,CASSQRLSNQPQHF,TGTGCCAGCAGTCAGCGACTTAGCAATCAGCCCCAGCATTTT
NA,once,TRBV18,TRBJ1-3,CASSPPGQPGNTIYF,TGTGCCAGCTCACCCCCGGGACAACCCGGAAACACCATATATTTT
NA,NA,TRBV5-1,TRBJ1-1,CASSRRGDTEAFF,TGCGCCAGCTCCAGGCGGGGGGACACTGAAGCTTTCTTT
NA,NA,TRBV11-2,TRBJ2-4,CASGALGQGLAKNIQYF,TGTGCCAGCGGCGCGCTCGGGCAGGGCCTAGCCAAAAACATTCAGTACTTC
NA,NA,TRBV19,TRBJ2-7,CASSIGRAPYEQYF,TGTGCCAGTAGTATAGGGAGAGCACCTTACGAGCAGTACTTC
NA,NA,TRBV6-4,TRBJ2-5,CASSEFRVETQYF,TGTGCCAGCAGTGAATTCAGGGTGGAGACCCAGTACTTC
NA,NA,TRBV7-7,TRBJ2-3,CASSLALGTDTQYF,TGTGCCAGCAGCTTAGCCCTCGGGACAGATACGCAGTATTTT
TRBD1,NA,TRBV18,TRBJ1-5,CASSPSTGSGQPQHF,TGTGCCAGCTCCCCCTCGACAGGGTCAGGTCAGCCCCAGCATTTT
NA,NA,TRBV3-1/TRBV3-2,TRBJ1-3,CASSHTGTSGNTIYF,TGTGCCAGCAGCCACACAGGGACCTCTGGAAACACCATATATTTT
NA,NA,TRBV19,TRBJ1-1,CASSIVDSGAFF,TGTGCCAGTAGTATAGTCGACAGTGGAGCTTTCTTT
TRBD1,NA,TRBV29-1,TRBJ1-4,CSVEDRDRGEKLFF,TGCAGCGTTGAAGACCGGGACAGAGGTGAAAAACTGTTTTTT
NA,NA,TRBV5-1,TRBJ2-1,CASSQDPGPSYNEQFF,TGCGCCAGCAGCCAAGATCCGGGTCCATCCTACAATGAGCAGTTCTTC
NA,NA,TRBV15,TRBJ2-5,CATSRTYQETQYF,TGTGCCACCAGCAGGACATACCAAGAGACCCAGTACTTC
NA,NA,TRBV5-5,TRBJ2-4,CASSLAWTPTSAKNIQYF,TGTGCCAGCAGCTTGGCCTGGACACCCACCAGCGCCAAAAACATTCAGTACTTC
NA,few,TRBV12-3/TRBV12-4,TRBJ1-2,CASRRPGNYGYTF,TGTGCCAGCAGGCGCCCAGGGAACTATGGCTACACCTTC
NA,few,TRBV27,TRBJ1-2,CASSRSPDRSFGYTF,TGTGCCAGCAGCCGCTCCCCCGACAGGTCCTTTGGCTACACCTTC
TRBD2,NA,TRBV10-3,TRBJ2-1,CAISPRTSGYNEQFF,TGTGCCATCAGTCCTAGGACTAGCGGATACAATGAGCAGTTCTTC
NA,NA,TRBV7-2,TRBJ1-2,CASSLRPRVTNYGYTF,TGTGCCAGCAGCTTACGCCCCCGCGTGACTAACTATGGCTACACCTTC
TRBD1,NA,TRBV5-1,TRBJ1-2,CASTSGDRDYYGYTF,TGCGCCAGCACCTCCGGGGACAGGGATTACTATGGCTACACCTTC
NA,once,TRBV9,TRBJ2-7,CASNHAYVEDSYEQYF,TGTGCCAGCAACCATGCCTACGTAGAAGACTCCTACGAGCAGTACTTC
TRBD1,NA,TRBV6-5,TRBJ1-2,CASSIDRDYGYTF,TGTGCCAGCAGTATCGACAGGGACTATGGCTACACCTTC
NA,NA,TRBV5-1,TRBJ2-5,CASSFLLGQGETQYF,TGCGCCAGCAGCTTTCTTCTCGGACAAGGAGAGACCCAGTACTTC
TRBD1,once,TRBV4-1,TRBJ1-5,CASSQGYSGQGNQPQHF,TGCGCCAGCAGCCAAGGCTACTCCGGACAGGGGAATCAGCCCCAGCATTTT
NA,NA,TRBV6-1,TRBJ1-1,CASSDTGVDTEAFF,TGTGCCAGCAGTGATACGGGAGTAGACACTGAAGCTTTCTTT
TRBD1,NA,TRBV11-2,TRBJ1-1,CASSWTGNTEAFF,TGTGCCAGCAGCTGGACAGGGAACACTGAAGCTTTCTTT
TRBD2,NA,TRBV29-1,TRBJ2-3,CSVLTGGVSTDTQYF,TGCAGCGTCCTGACGGGAGGAGTTAGCACAGATACGCAGTATTTT
NA,NA,TRBV5-6,TRBJ2-4,CASSLVRGNIQYF,TGTGCCAGCAGCTTGGTGAGGGGGAACATTCAGTACTTC
NA,NA,TRBV15,TRBJ1-5,CATSRDRQPFSNQPQHF,TGTGCCACCAGCAGAGACCGACAGCCCTTTAGCAATCAGCCCCAGCATTTT
NA,NA,TRBV14,TRBJ1-1,CASSQQGLHGTEAFF,TGTGCCAGCAGCCAACAGGGGCTACACGGAACTGAAGCTTTCTTT
TRBD1,NA,TRBV28,TRBJ1-1,CASSFPGQDGTEAFF,TGTGCCAGCAGTTTCCCCGGACAGGACGGGACTGAAGCTTTCTTT
NA,NA,TRBV30,TRBJ1-3,CAQDRISGNTIYF,TGTGCTCAAGACAGGATCTCTGGAAACACCATATATTTT
TRBD2,NA,TRBV19,TRBJ2-1,CASSWGLAASSYNEQFF,TGTGCCAGTAGTTGGGGACTAGCGGCCAGCTCCTACAATGAGCAGTTCTTC
NA,NA,TRBV5-1,TRBJ1-5,CASSLAGGSNQPQHF,TGCGCCAGCAGCTTGGCCGGAGGGAGCAATCAGCCCCAGCATTTT
NA,NA,TRBV6-5,TRBJ2-7,CASSYRTVGEQYF,TGTGCCAGCAGTTACCGGACAGTAGGAGAGCAGTACTTC
NA,few,TRBV11-3,TRBJ2-7,CASSSPGGSTYEQYF,TGTGCCAGCAGCTCCCCCGGGGGATCCACCTACGAGCAGTACTTC
TRBD2,NA,TRBV18,TRBJ2-7,CASSPGPRLAGAYEQYF,TGTGCCAGCTCACCGGGGCCCCGACTAGCGGGGGCATACGAGCAGTACTTC
NA,NA,TRBV28,TRBJ1-2,CASRSDTYGYTF,TGTGCCAGCCGCTCGGACACCTATGGCTACACCTTC
NA,NA,TRBV5-1,TRBJ1-4,CASSFGVKGEKLFF,TGCGCCAGCAGCTTCGGGGTTAAAGGGGAAAAACTGTTTTTT
NA,once,TRBV7-2,TRBJ2-2,CASSPAGTNTGELFF,TGTGCCAGCAGCCCTGCCGGGACGAACACCGGGGAGCTGTTTTTT
TRBD1,NA,TRBV7-9,TRBJ1-1,CASTLSGGTEAFF,TGTGCCAGCACCCTTTCAGGGGGCACTGAAGCTTTCTTT
NA,NA,TRBV9,TRBJ1-1,CASSGLQGLDTEAFF,TGTGCCAGCAGCGGACTACAGGGCCTCGACACTGAAGCTTTCTTT
TRBD1,once,TRBV5-1,TRBJ2-7,CASSFSGQGATYEQYF,TGCGCCAGCAGCTTCTCCGGACAGGGGGCAACCTACGAGCAGTACTTC
TRBD1,NA,TRBV27,TRBJ2-1,CASSLLSPGTAYNEQFF,TGTGCCAGCAGTTTGCTCAGCCCCGGGACAGCTTACAATGAGCAGTTCTTC
NA,NA,TRBV24-1,TRBJ2-1,CATSNGKGNEQFF,TGTGCCACCAGTAACGGGAAAGGGAATGAGCAGTTCTTC
TRBD2,NA,TRBV19,TRBJ2-3,CASSPWRGLAGGTDTQYF,TGTGCCAGTAGTCCCTGGAGGGGACTAGCGGGGGGCACAGATACGCAGTATTTT
NA,NA,TRBV7-3,TRBJ1-1,CASSRSSGSEAFF,TGTGCCAGCAGCCGGAGTAGTGGGAGTGAAGCTTTCTTT
TRBD2,NA,TRBV9,TRBJ2-3,CAGRGAGRTDTQYF,TGTGCCGGTAGAGGAGCGGGGCGCACAGATACGCAGTATTTT
NA,NA,TRBV6-5,TRBJ2-7,CASSYSLGAGAYEQYF,TGTGCCAGCAGTTACTCGTTGGGGGCAGGGGCCTACGAGCAGTACTTC
TRBD2,once,TRBV7-9,TRBJ2-1,CASSLLAGGMSEQFF,TGTGCCAGCAGCCTCCTAGCCGGGGGGATGAGTGAGCAGTTCTTC
TRBD2,NA,TRBV7-9,TRBJ2-5,CASSFLLAGGVETQYF,TGTGCCAGCAGCTTTCTCCTAGCGGGGGGAGTGGAGACCCAGTACTTC
TRBD1,NA,TRBV2,TRBJ1-2,CASKPGTDRWGYTF,TGTGCCAGCAAGCCCGGGACAGACCGCTGGGGCTACACCTTC
TRBD1,NA,TRBV5-1,TRBJ2-2,CASSRIQGANTGELFF,TGCGCCAGCAGCCGTATCCAGGGGGCGAACACCGGGGAGCTGTTTTTT
NA,NA,TRBV11-3,TRBJ2-7,CASSREGGSYEQYF,TGTGCCAGCTCCAGGGAGGGGGGCTCCTACGAGCAGTACTTC
NA,NA,TRBV6-5,TRBJ1-5,CASGQGRNQPQHF,TGTGCCAGCGGTCAGGGGCGCAATCAGCCCCAGCATTTT
NA,NA,TRBV25-1,TRBJ1-1,CASSEVAGRAEAFF,TGTGCCAGCAGTGAAGTAGCCGGCCGGGCTGAAGCTTTCTTT
NA,NA,TRBV19,TRBJ1-6,CASRDSHQASGYNSPLHF,TGTGCCAGTAGAGACAGCCACCAGGCAAGTGGGTATAATTCACCCCTCCACTTT